This T cell receptor (beta chain) was observed in a study of OX40 agonist ivuxolimab in advanced cancers. Study in general: One patient with hepatocellular carcinoma and two with cutaneous melanoma, three in all, had partial responses. General study points: Circulating CD4+ and CD8+ T cells showed clonal expansion by week 6 at 0.1 to 3.0 mg/kg. Nonresponders included some who also had low normalized T-cell clonal expansion. On average, CD8+ T cells showed a greater number of expanded clones than CD4+.

This clone ranks as medium-sized (0.01 to 0.1%). Its antigen is currently unknown. The protocol was immunoSEQ multiplex PCR, while the TCRdb copy is restricted to in-frame clones and leaves out a portion. The repertoire holds around 15,000 clones, with around three quarters as singletons. Material: CD4+ or CD8+ T cells sorted from blood, obtained in a trial of the OX40 agonist ivuxolimab. This TCR was sampled from an adult with an advanced solid tumor such as melanoma, head and neck, liver or kidney cancer.

Here the CDR3 DNA reads TGCGCCAGCAGCTTGGAACAGTACTCCTACAATGAGCAGTTCTTC. Its protein product is CASSLEQYSYNEQFF. The chain uses TRBV5-1 and TRBJ2-1; no reliable D call. The germline CDR1 and CDR2 sequences are SGHRS and YFSETQ. CDR3 length: 15 residues. Between the trimmed V and J ends, which lost 0 bases and 0 bases, there was a span of 7 bases. Together with reference TRBV5-1 and TRBJ2-1, the CDR3 gives the full variable domain: KAGVTQTPRYLIKTRGQQVTLSCSPISGHRSVSWYQQTPGQGLQFLFEYFSETQRNKGNFPGRFSGRQFSNSRSEMNVSTLELGDSALYLCASSLEQYSYNEQFFGPGTRLTVL.